This T cell receptor beta chain comes out of a study of cytomegalovirus exposure and HLA in healthy donors. The germline V and J ends were trimmed by 3 bases and 5 bases, with 5 bases remaining between them. The CDR3 totals 12 residues. Per germline, CDR1 SGHDN and CDR2 FVKESK. The PCR had 60 Vbeta and 13 Jbeta primers. The authors' processing: An analysis performed later counted 70 million to 90 million unique TCR beta chains (approximately 11 million of them shared). The data were produced by immunoSEQ multiplex PCR, yet TCRdb's version contains in-frame clones alone and is incomplete. V and J calls and clone size follow that table, whereas D and trimming were derived from the DNA. Among 150,000 to 200,000 clones listed, 80% were seen once. Study findings and constraints: In an earlier analysis, most TCR beta V segments were productive about 87% or about 30% of the time.

Comments on this clone: What it binds is not known.

This chain connects TRBV14 to TRBJ2-1, with D uncertain. The sequence was obtained from a male donor in good health and CMV-seropositive. Sequencing was carried out using PBMCs. The CDR3 sequence is CASSHYHNEQFF. The CDR3 bases are TGTGCCAGCAGCCACTACCACAATGAGCAGTTCTTC.